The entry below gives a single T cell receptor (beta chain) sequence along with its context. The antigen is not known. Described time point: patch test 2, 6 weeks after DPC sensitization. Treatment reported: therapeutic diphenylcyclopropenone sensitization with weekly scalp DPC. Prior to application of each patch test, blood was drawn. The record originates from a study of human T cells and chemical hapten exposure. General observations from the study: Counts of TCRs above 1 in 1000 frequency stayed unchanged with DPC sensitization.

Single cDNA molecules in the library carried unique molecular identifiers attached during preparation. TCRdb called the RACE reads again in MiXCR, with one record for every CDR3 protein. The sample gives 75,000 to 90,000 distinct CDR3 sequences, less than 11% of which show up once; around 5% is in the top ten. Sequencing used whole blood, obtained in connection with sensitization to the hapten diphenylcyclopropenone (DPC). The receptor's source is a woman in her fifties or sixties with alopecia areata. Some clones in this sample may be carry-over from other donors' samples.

DNA of the CDR3: TGTGCCAGCAGCTTTCGACAGGCACAAGAGACCCAGTACTTC. Translated, it gives CASSFRQAQETQYF. The rearrangement joins TRBV7-9 to TRBJ2-5; D might be TRBD1 (6 bases). The CDR3 has 14 amino acids. Germline V lookup: CDR1 SEHNR, CDR2 FQNEAQ (reference sequence). V was cut by 3 bases and J by 2 bases, with 10 bases left in between.